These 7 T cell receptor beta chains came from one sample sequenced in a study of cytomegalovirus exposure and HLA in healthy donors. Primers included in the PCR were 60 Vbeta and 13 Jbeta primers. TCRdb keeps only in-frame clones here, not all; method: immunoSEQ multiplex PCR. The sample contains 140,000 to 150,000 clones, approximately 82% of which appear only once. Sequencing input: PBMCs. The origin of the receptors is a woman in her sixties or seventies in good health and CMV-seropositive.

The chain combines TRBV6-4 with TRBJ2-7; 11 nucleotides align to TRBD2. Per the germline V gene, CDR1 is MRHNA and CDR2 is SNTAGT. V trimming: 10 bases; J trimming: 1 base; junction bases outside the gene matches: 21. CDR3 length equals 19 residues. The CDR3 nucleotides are TGTGCCACCCAGTGGGGACAGGGACGACTAGCGGGGTGGTCCTACGAGCAGTACTTC. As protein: CATQWGQGRLAGWSYEQYF.

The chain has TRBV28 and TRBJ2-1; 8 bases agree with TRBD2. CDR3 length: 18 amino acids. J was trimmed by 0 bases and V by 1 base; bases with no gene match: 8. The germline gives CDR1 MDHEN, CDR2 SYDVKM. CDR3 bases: TGTGCCAGCAGTTTATATTCCAGCGGGGGTAGCTCCTACAATGAGCAGTTCTTC. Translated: CASSLYSSGGSSYNEQFF. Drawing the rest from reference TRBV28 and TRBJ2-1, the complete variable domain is DVKVTQSSRYLVKRTGEKVFLECVQDMDHENMFWYRQDPGLGLRLIYFSYDVKMKEKGDIPEGYSVSREKKERFSLILESASTNQTSMYLCASSLYSSGGSSYNEQFFGPGTRLTVL.

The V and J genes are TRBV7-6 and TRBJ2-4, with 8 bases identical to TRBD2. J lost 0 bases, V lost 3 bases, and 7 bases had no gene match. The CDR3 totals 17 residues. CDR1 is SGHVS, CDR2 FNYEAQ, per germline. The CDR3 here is CASSLGLGPLAKNIQYF. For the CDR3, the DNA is TGTGCCAGCAGCTTGGGACTAGGACCCCTAGCCAAAAACATTCAGTACTTC. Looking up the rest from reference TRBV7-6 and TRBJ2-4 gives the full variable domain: GAGVSQSPRYKVTKRGQDVALRCDPISGHVSLYWYRQALGQGPEFLTYFNYEAQQDKSGLPNDRFSAERPEGSISTLTIQRTEQRDSAMYRCASSLGLGPLAKNIQYFGAGTRLSVL.

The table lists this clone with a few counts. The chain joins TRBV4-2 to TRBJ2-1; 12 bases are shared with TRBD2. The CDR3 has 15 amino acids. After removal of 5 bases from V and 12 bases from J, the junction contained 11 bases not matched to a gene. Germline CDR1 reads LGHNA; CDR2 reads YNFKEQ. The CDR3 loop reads CASSAGLAGQSGQFF. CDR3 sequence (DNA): TGTGCCAGCAGCGCAGGACTAGCGGGACAATCGGGGCAGTTCTTC.

The CDR3 nucleotides read TGTGCCAGCAGCCCTCTAGCGGGATACTACAATGAGCAGTTCTTC. Translating it yields CASSPLAGYYNEQFF. The chain uses TRBV9 and TRBJ2-1; 9 bases map to TRBD2. The V and J ends lost 4 bases and 3 bases, in that order; junction bases with no gene match: 5. The germline CDR1 and CDR2 sequences are SGDLS and YYNGEE. The CDR3 is 15 residues long. The whole variable domain, filled in from reference TRBV9 and TRBJ2-1, reads DSGVTQTPKHLITATGQRVTLRCSPRSGDLSVYWYQQSLDQGLQFLIQYYNGEERAKGNILERFSAQQFPDLHSELNLSSLELGDSALYFCASSPLAGYYNEQFFGPGTRLTVL.

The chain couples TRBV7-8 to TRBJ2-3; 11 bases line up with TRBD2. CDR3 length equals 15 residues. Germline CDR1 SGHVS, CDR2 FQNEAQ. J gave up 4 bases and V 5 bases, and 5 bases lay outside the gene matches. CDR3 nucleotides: TGTGCCAGCAGCCAGACTAGCGGGACCTCAGATACGCAGTATTTT. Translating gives CASSQTSGTSDTQYF. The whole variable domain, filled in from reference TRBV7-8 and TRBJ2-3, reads GAGVSQSPRYKVAKRGQDVALRCDPISGHVSLFWYQQALGQGPEFLTYFQNEAQLDKSGLPSDRFFAERPEGSVSTLKIQRTQQEDSAVYLCASSQTSGTSDTQYFGPGTRLTVL.

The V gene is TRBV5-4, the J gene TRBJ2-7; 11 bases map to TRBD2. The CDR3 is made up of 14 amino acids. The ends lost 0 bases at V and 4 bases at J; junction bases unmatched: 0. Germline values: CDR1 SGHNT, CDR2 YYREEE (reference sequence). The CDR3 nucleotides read TGTGCCAGCAGCTTGGGGACTAGCGGGTACGAGCAGTACTTC. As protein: CASSLGTSGYEQYF.